This TCR beta chain was recorded in a study of T cell responses to AZD1222 COVID-19 vaccine. Here immunoSEQ multiplex PCR was the method, and the copy in TCRdb shows in-frame clones only, minus some. The repertoire holds a few hundred thousand clones, with about 92% as singletons. As to this clone: The antigen is unknown.

Whole-study results and caveats: CD4 TCRs associated with vaccination spanned spike, dominating at 160-218 and 743-854. Spike-specific TCR breadth and depth went up after people got two AZD1222 doses. Baseline seropositives among AZD1222 recipients totaled only five to seven.

This TCR was sampled from an adult in good health. Material: peripheral blood, obtained on day 0 of AZD1222 vaccination.

The CDR3 spells CASSLKAGDTQYF. CDR3 bases: TGTGCCAGCAGCTTAAAGGCGGGAGATACGCAGTATTTT. The chain combines TRBV7-2 with TRBJ2-3; TRBD2 might be the D (5 bases). CDR3 length: 13 residues. Germline CDR1 is SGHTA and CDR2 is FQGNSA. Deletions cut 2 bases from V and 5 bases from J, with 8 bases between.